This T cell receptor (beta chain) comes out of a study of liver allograft versus peripheral blood T cells. Background on the study: A comparison was made between T cell receptor repertoires in transplanted livers and those in recipients' peripheral blood.

The V segment lost 8 bases and the J segment 3 bases; nucleotides outside the gene matches: 9. CDR1 and CDR2 from the germline V gene are MDHEN and SYDVKM. This CDR3 has 14 residues. In this sample, this clonotype turned up a few times. Using its own MiXCR run on the reads, TCRdb lists one record per CDR3 protein. The profile shows 8,500 to 9,500 distinct CDR3 sequences, roughly 22% of them singletons. The TCR originated in a human patient who had a liver transplant. Some T cells may have originated in the graft donor. The rearrangement uses TRBV28 and TRBJ1-1, with 7 bases aligning to TRBD1. CDR3 in amino acids: CASSLGTVYTEAFF. DNA for the CDR3: TGTGCCAGCTCTCTCGGGACAGTCTACACTGAAGCTTTCTTT.